A selection of T cell receptor beta chains follows, all from one sample in a study of shared clonotypes between healthy human individuals. The assay was immunoSEQ multiplex PCR, and TCRdb's table has in-frame clones only and misses some. The sample holds 1,500,000 or so clones; around 98.5% are singletons and the top ten take approximately 0.4%. The source material was naive CD4+ T cells sorted from blood. Every receptor here comes from a young man in good health. The CDR3 runs from the conserved cysteine through the conserved F or W.

v_call	j_call	cdr3_aa
TRBV5-1	TRBJ1-5	CASRGGGNGSNQPQHF
TRBV11-2	TRBJ2-5	CASSSTDVGKETQYF
TRBV18	TRBJ2-1	CASSPKRRDRGEDEQFF
TRBV11-2	TRBJ2-1	CASLRLGIYEQFF
TRBV7-8	TRBJ1-4	CASSFVPTGVEEKLFF
TRBV5-1	TRBJ2-2	CASSLNGLAGVGTGELFF
TRBV6-5	TRBJ1-3	CASSTTGANTIYF
TRBV6-4	TRBJ2-1	CASREALTRGEQFF
TRBV11-2	TRBJ2-7	CASSRRTGQGHEQYF
TRBV5-4	TRBJ2-2	CASSSGLAGGPRGTGELFF
TRBV27	TRBJ2-1	CASSFLGADNEQFF
TRBV19	TRBJ2-1	CASSINRGLDEQFF
TRBV6-5	TRBJ2-7	CASSYSRSYEQYF
TRBV11-2	TRBJ1-4	CASSLGSWDEKLFF
TRBV4-1	TRBJ2-1	CASSQLAGVNEQFF
TRBV30	TRBJ1-2	CAWSDPDRRVTF
TRBV6-6	TRBJ1-2	CASIYRDGYTF
TRBV7-2	TRBJ1-1	CASSLQRNTEAFF
TRBV30	TRBJ2-3	CAWSAGGASDTQYF
TRBV18	TRBJ2-3	CASSPEGDTQYF
TRBV29-1	TRBJ2-3	CSVDYPQQGVSTDTQYF
TRBV5-1	TRBJ2-1	CASSLDSGSYNEQFF
TRBV4-3	TRBJ2-7	CASSQLTGVGEQYF
TRBV29-1	TRBJ2-7	CSVEITSYEQYF
TRBV6-5	TRBJ1-1	CASSYNRGGTEAFF
TRBV6-5	TRBJ1-3	CASRQYSGNTIYF
TRBV7-9	TRBJ2-7	CASSPLGQASYEQYF
TRBV10-3	TRBJ2-2	CAIRVTENTGELFF
TRBV18	TRBJ2-7	CASSPRAGGPYEQYF
TRBV2	TRBJ2-7	CASQSGRDRSYEQYF
TRBV2	TRBJ2-1	CASIRAGGPGEQFF
TRBV15	TRBJ1-2	CATSPGQGTGYTF
TRBV19	TRBJ2-3	CASSPGTGQDSTDTQYF
TRBV7-2	TRBJ2-2	CASSPGQSTGELFF
TRBV28	TRBJ1-2	CATGPKGFGYTF
TRBV7-9	TRBJ2-3	CASSSRGGPPDTQYF
TRBV15	TRBJ2-1	CATSRGQGIYNEQFF
TRBV11-2	TRBJ1-2	CASSSPWQGARGYTF
TRBV27	TRBJ2-2	CASSNGTVGAGELFF
TRBV7-2	TRBJ2-3	CASSQGGGRARDTQYF
TRBV27	TRBJ1-3	CASSLTFRSGNTIYF
TRBV19	TRBJ1-2	CASSRQGVSGYTF
TRBV20-1	TRBJ1-2	CRTGGVHGYTF
TRBV28	TRBJ2-5	CASSSTHPRGETQYF
TRBV5-1	TRBJ2-1	CASSLSAGGTYNEQFF
TRBV10-2	TRBJ2-1	CASSDILAGVGDNEQFF
TRBV5-1	TRBJ2-7	CASSLSVASYEQYF